This section outlines one TCR beta chain sequence together with its context. CDR1 is SGHDT, CDR2 YYEEEE, per germline. V trimming: 3 bases; J trimming: 1 base; junction bases outside the gene matches: 3. There are 15 residues in the CDR3. Repertoires were generated with immunoSEQ multiplex PCR, while TCRdb's copy carries only in-frame clones and drops some. Of about 13,000 clones in the sample, roughly nine tenths were seen once. The data originate from a study of T cell changes during pregnancy in multiple sclerosis. The chain recombines TRBV5-6 with TRBJ1-5; 8 bases line up with TRBD1. The sample here was CD8+ T cells from peripheral blood mononuclear cells, taken after pregnancy. This clonotype was obtained from a female donor in good health, enrolled as a control in a pregnancy study. DNA for the CDR3: TGTGCCAGCAGCTCACAGGGGGAAAGCAATCAGCCCCAGCATTTT. Protein: CASSSQGESNQPQHF.